The 9 T cell receptor beta chains listed next were all sequenced from one sample in a study of blood T cells in healthy people across ages. Through a sample-barcoded 5' primer and a J-beta primer mix, a second PCR was run for roughly 6 to 12 cycles. TCRdb re-derived calls from the 5' RACE reads in MiXCR, one entry per CDR3 protein. The sample has 700,000 to 900,000 distinct CDR3 sequences; 25% to 30% are singletons. In addition, the sample was reused for a study of T cells of mothers and their children.

Material: blood. These TCRs come from a boy younger than 18 in good health.

This sequence joins TRBV20-1 and TRBJ2-4, with unresolved D. The V and J ends lost 5 bases and 1 base respectively, with 9 bases between them. The CDR3 totals 13 residues. CDR1 and CDR2 from the germline V gene are DFQATT and SNEGSKA (reference sequence). The chain's CDR3 is CSAPGWAKNIQYF. The CDR3 nucleotides read TGCAGTGCTCCCGGTTGGGCCAAAAACATTCAGTACTTC.

V is TRBV7-8 and J is TRBJ2-3; 8 bases match TRBD2. J was trimmed by 11 bases and V by 3 bases; bases with no gene match: 4. Germline V gene sequence: CDR1 SGHVS, CDR2 FQNEAQ. This CDR3 has 12 residues. The DNA for the CDR3 is TGTGCCAGCAGCTTTAGCGGGGAAAGGCAGTATTTT. Translating gives CASSFSGERQYF.

There are a few counts of this clonotype. The chain couples TRBV19 to TRBJ1-6; D is unresolved. The V gene's germline CDR1 is LNHDA and CDR2 SQIVND (reference sequence). The V and J ends lost 2 bases and 10 bases respectively, with 15 bases between them. CDR3 length: 15 residues. The CDR3 sequence is CASSIYWGEGSPLHF. The CDR3 nucleotides read TGTGCCAGTAGTATATACTGGGGAGAAGGCTCACCCCTCCACTTT.

The chain has TRBV5-1 and TRBJ1-1; 11 bases fit TRBD1. The germline CDR1 and CDR2 sequences are SGHRS and YFSETQ. The CDR3 is made up of 15 amino acids. Trimming cost V 4 bases and J 1 base; bases outside gene matches: 3. This CDR3 reads CASSTGQGANTEAFF. As DNA, the CDR3 is TGCGCCAGCAGCACCGGACAGGGGGCGAACACTGAAGCTTTCTTT.

The sample holds a few counts of this clonotype. The chain uses TRBV27 and TRBJ1-2; D not certain. The CDR3 length is 14 residues. Per the germline V gene, CDR1 is MNHEY and CDR2 is SMNVEV (reference sequence). Deletions cut 2 bases from V and 3 bases from J, with 10 bases between. The CDR3 loop reads CASSLTGRDYGYTF. In nucleotides, the CDR3 is TGTGCCAGCAGTTTAACGGGTCGAGACTATGGCTACACCTTC.

This chain connects TRBV7-3 to TRBJ2-1; 9 bases align to TRBD2. J was trimmed by 5 bases and V by 2 bases; bases with no gene match: 4. The germline V gene has CDR1 SGHTA and CDR2 FQGTGA. This CDR3 region has 15 residues. The DNA of the CDR3 is TGTGCCAGCAGCTTACTAGCGGGGTTGGACAATGAGCAGTTCTTC. This encodes CASSLLAGLDNEQFF.

The chain recombines TRBV3-1 with TRBJ2-7, with 11 bases matching TRBD1. Per germline, CDR1 LGHDT and CDR2 YNNKEL (reference sequence). This CDR3 comprises 14 residues. With V trimmed by 9 bases and J by 3 bases, 7 bases remained unmatched. DNA of the CDR3: TGTGCCAGTACTTGGACAGGGGGCAGCTACGAGCAGTACTTC. The encoded protein is CASTWTGGSYEQYF.

The chain has TRBV6-5 and TRBJ2-7; 10 bases agree with TRBD1. This CDR3 contains 15 residues. Germline CDR1 MNHEY, CDR2 SVGAGI. Germline trimming cut 3 bases from V and 5 bases from J; bases unmatched to any gene: 7. CDR3 loop: CASSYSGQGTDEQYF. The CDR3 nucleotides read TGTGCCAGCAGTTATTCGGGACAGGGGACCGACGAGCAGTACTTC.

The chain combines TRBV5-1 with TRBJ2-7; no reliable D call. V lost 0 bases, J lost 0 bases, and 10 bases lay in between. Germline V gene sequence: CDR1 SGHRS, CDR2 YFSETQ. The CDR3 is 15 residues long. Here the CDR3 reads CASSLAGTDSYEQYF. For the CDR3, the DNA is TGCGCCAGCAGCTTGGCAGGCACCGACTCCTACGAGCAGTACTTC. The full variable domain, with the rest looked up from reference TRBV5-1 and TRBJ2-7, is KAGVTQTPRYLIKTRGQQVTLSCSPISGHRSVSWYQQTPGQGLQFLFEYFSETQRNKGNFPGRFSGRQFSNSRSEMNVSTLELGDSALYLCASSLAGTDSYEQYFGPGTRLTVT.